The 10 T cell receptor beta chains below were found in one sample sequenced in a study of T cell repertoires in cytomegalovirus infection. TCRdb used MiXCR to reprocess the reads, holding one entry per CDR3 protein. Here the sample spans around 320,000 distinct CDR3 sequences, 9.5% being singletons. The sequenced sample was PBMCs. These receptors originate from a human donor in good health (CMV status not recorded). Some clones in this sample may be carry-over from other donors' samples.

To note about this clonotype: Possible read error: a much larger clone is one base away. This chain connects TRBV19 to TRBJ2-7; 12 bases map to TRBD1. The germline V gene has CDR1 LNHDA and CDR2 SQIVND (reference sequence). The CDR3 is made up of 15 amino acids. The CDR3 nucleotides are TGTGCCGGTAGCCGCGAGGGACAGGGGGCGTACGAGCAGTACTTC. Protein sequence: CAGSREGQGAYEQYF.

This clonotype was recorded a few times. The V call is TRBV10-3, the J call TRBJ2-1; no clear D. Germline V gives CDR1 ENHRY, CDR2 SYGVKD. The CDR3 length is 12 residues. The ends were cut back, 3 bases at V and 6 bases at J, with 6 bases in the middle. CDR3: CAISERVNEQFF. For the CDR3, the DNA is TGTGCCATCAGTGAACGGGTCAATGAGCAGTTCTTC.

This clonotype was detected many times. The chain employs TRBV6-1 and TRBJ1-3; D unresolved. Germline V CDR1 and CDR2: MNHNS, SASEGT. The CDR3 runs to 12 residues. The germline V and J ends were trimmed by 7 bases and 4 bases, with 8 bases remaining between them. CDR3 loop: CASTILGNTIYF. The CDR3 nucleotides are TGTGCCAGCACTATATTAGGAAACACCATATATTTT.

This clonotype was counted at least ten times. The J gene is TRBJ1-3, the V gene TRBV7-2, with a weak D call TRBD1 (5 bases). The CDR3 contains 16 residues. The germline CDR1 and CDR2 sequences are SGHTA and FQGNSA. Between the trimmed V and J ends, which lost 5 bases and 3 bases, there was a span of 17 bases. The CDR3 here is CASSLGGGQGGNTIYF. CDR3 in DNA: TGTGCCAGCAGCCTTGGCGGGGGTCAGGGTGGAAACACCATATATTTT.

The chain carries TRBV18 and TRBJ1-4; D is undetermined. V dropped 2 bases and J dropped 2 bases, with 6 bases sitting between them. Germline V gene lookup returns CDR1 KGHSH and CDR2 LQKENI. The CDR3 length is 14 residues. The CDR3 region is CASSPGHTNEKLFF. CDR3 DNA sequence: TGTGCCAGCTCACCAGGGCATACTAATGAAAAACTGTTTTTT.

This clonotype was detected only a few times. The rearrangement uses TRBV20-1 and TRBJ1-1, with 8 bases aligning to TRBD1. The CDR3 sequence is 12 residues long. Per the germline V gene, CDR1 is DFQATT and CDR2 is SNEGSKA (reference sequence). V gave up 6 bases and J gave up 7 bases; unmatched junction bases: 7. The DNA for the CDR3 is TGCAGTGCCCAGGACAGGGAGGTTGAAGCTTTCTTT. Translating gives CSAQDREVEAFF.

In its sample, this clonotype was seen many times. The chain couples TRBV6-2 or TRBV6-3 to TRBJ1-2, with D hard to call. V was pared by 0 bases and J by 4 bases, with 12 bases between. CDR1 and CDR2 from the germline V gene are MNHEY and SVGEGT. This CDR3 is built from 15 residues. The CDR3 protein is CASSYSQETIYGYTF. The CDR3 DNA reads TGTGCCAGCAGTTACTCGCAGGAAACTATCTATGGCTACACCTTC.

This clonotype was recorded at least ten times. The rearrangement joins TRBV28 to TRBJ2-2; D remains unclear. CDR1 MDHEN and CDR2 SYDVKM come from the germline V gene. The CDR3 totals 13 residues. V was trimmed by 11 bases and J by 3 bases, leaving 13 bases between them. CDR3 coding DNA: TGTGCCGCCGGCCCTTGGGACACCGGGGAGCTGTTTTTT. Its translation: CAAGPWDTGELFF.

The V call is TRBV12-3 or TRBV12-4, the J call TRBJ1-5; D unresolved. The CDR3 sequence is 13 residues long. V shed 3 bases and J shed 7 bases, with 10 bases lying between them. CDR3: CASSFLEVQPQHF. The CDR3 coding sequence is TGTGCCAGCAGTTTTCTCGAGGTCCAGCCCCAGCATTTT.

The table lists this clonotype with many counts. The chain carries TRBV7-9 and TRBJ2-5; TRBD2 might be the D (7 bases). V shed 4 bases and J shed 2 bases, with 17 bases lying between them. The CDR3 consists of 16 residues. Germline V gives CDR1 SEHNR, CDR2 FQNEAQ (reference sequence). CDR3 region: CASSSGGGGPQETQYF. Here the CDR3 DNA reads TGTGCCAGCAGCTCTGGAGGGGGGGGCCCGCAAGAGACCCAGTACTTC.